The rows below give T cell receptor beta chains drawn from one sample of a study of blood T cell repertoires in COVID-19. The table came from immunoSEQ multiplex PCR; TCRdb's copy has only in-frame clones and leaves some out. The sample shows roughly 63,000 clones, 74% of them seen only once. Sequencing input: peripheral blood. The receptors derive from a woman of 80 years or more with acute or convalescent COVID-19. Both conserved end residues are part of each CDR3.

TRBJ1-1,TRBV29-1,CSVEAGGRAEAFF
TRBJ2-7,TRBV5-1,CASSLSGTATYEQYF
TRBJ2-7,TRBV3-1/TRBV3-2,CASSQVRAGEQYF
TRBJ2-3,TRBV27,CASTRRISGKRPTDTQYF
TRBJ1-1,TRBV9,CASSIATGEATEAFF
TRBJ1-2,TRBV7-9,CASSVQGHGYTF
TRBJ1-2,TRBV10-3,CAISEGADYGYTF
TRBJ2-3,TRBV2,CASSGISGISDTQYF
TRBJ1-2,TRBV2,CASTGQGAEGYTF
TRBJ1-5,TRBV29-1,CSVEEGEGQPQHF
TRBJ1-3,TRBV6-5,CASRTKGVSGNTIYF
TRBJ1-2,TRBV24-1,CATSRGQGSGGYTF
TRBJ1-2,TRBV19,CASSTPLGNYGYTF
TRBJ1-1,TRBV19,CASTTGRTEAFF
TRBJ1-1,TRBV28,CATCIGQGRLHTEAFF
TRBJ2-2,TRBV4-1,CASSQGVAGSPTGELFF
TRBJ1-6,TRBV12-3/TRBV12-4,CASTFRGRSPLHF
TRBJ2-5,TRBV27,CASSLLGASGRGATQYF
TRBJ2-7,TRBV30,CAWRGLAVEQYF
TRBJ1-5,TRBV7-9,CASSSVQGTQPQHF
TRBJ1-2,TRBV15,CATSSRQGINYGYTF
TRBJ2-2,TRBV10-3,CAISESRTGAGSGELFF
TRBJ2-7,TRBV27,CASNRGDRFYEQYF
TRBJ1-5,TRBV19,CASSPDSFLQPQHF
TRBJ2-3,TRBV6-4,CASSATTRPTDTQYF
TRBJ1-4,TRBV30,CAWAGQINEKLFF
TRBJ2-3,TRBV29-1,CSVEVIAGGMRAQYF
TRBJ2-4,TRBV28,CASSPPRGIQYF
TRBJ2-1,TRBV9,CASSPGTGGEQFF
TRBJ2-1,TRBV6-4,CASSPRAQGEQFF
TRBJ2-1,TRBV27,CASSLDRGLYHEQFF
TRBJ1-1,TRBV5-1,CASSIGTGALLNTEAFF
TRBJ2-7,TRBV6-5,CASSPRGGAGEEQYF
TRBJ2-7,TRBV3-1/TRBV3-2,CASSQVRLGGKYEQYF
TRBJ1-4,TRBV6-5,CASTRADSEKLFF
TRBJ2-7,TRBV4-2,CASSQASGRYEQYF
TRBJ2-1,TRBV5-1,CASSLTSGKGNEQFF
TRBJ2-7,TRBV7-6,CASSSLGVAGGPYEQYF
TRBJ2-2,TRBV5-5,CASSPGTGSFGELFF
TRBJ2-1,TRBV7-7,CASSPQPGSYNEQFF
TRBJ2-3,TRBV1,CTSSQGPFKREQRTDTQYF
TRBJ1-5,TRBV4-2,CASSHGTRQGGQPQHF
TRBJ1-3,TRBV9,CASSPRTNLSGNTIYF
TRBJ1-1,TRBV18,CASSPIGQPNTEAFF
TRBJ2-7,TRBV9,CASSPMTGAYEQYF
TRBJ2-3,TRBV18,CASSPQPVLGADTQYF
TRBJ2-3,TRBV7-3,CASSLNGAGTSGRAGTDTQYF
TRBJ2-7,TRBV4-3,CASSQQEGSSYEQYF
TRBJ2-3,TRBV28,CASRDRPDTQYF
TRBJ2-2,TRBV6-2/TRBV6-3,CASSLRQNTGELFF
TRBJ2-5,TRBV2,CADSLAGQETQYF
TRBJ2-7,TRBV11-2,CASSWGQAAEQYF
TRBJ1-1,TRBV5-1,CASSQGSGTEAFF